This T cell receptor beta chain was profiled in a study of blood T cell repertoires in COVID-19. Background on the study: COVID-19 samples collected from the United States, Italy and Spain covered acute and convalescent phases. PBMCs, B-cell-depleted T cells, or T cells provided the cDNA or gDNA that made up the material.

V trimming: 4 bases; J trimming: 5 bases; junction bases outside the gene matches: 10. Per the germline V gene, CDR1 is SGHRS and CDR2 is YFSETQ. This CDR3 comprises 15 residues. Per the original methods: Quantification of nucleated cells was approximated via reference gene primer amplification. Using immunoSEQ multiplex PCR, the repertoire was profiled, and TCRdb retains in-frame clones only, with some absent. The V and J calls and clone size are taken from that table; D and trimming were inferred from the DNA. The sample consists of fewer than 250,000 clones, around 92% of them appearing once. This receptor was taken from a man aged 25 to 40 with acute or convalescent COVID-19. The chain uses TRBV5-1 and TRBJ1-1; 8 bases align to TRBD1. The sequencing sample was made of peripheral blood. The CDR3 reads CASSTRTGIMTEAFF. CDR3 in DNA: TGCGCCAGCAGCACTCGGACAGGGATCATGACTGAAGCTTTCTTT.